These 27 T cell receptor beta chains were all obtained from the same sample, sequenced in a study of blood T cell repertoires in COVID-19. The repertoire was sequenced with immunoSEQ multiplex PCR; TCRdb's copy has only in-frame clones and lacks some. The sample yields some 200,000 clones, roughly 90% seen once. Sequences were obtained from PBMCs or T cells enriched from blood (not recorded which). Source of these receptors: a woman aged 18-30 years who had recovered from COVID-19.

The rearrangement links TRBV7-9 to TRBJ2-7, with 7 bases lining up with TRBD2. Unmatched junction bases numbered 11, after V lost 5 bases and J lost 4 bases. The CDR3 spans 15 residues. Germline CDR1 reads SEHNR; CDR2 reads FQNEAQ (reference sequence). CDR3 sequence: CASSPPGGVEYEQYF. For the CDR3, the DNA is TGTGCCAGCAGCCCCCCTGGGGGGGTCGAGTACGAGCAGTACTTC.

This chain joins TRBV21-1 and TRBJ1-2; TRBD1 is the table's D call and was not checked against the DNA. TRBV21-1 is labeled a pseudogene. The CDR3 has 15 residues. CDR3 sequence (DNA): TGTGCCAGCAGCAACCCGACAGGGTGGAGCTATGGCTACACCTTC. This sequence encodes CASSNPTGWSYGYTF.

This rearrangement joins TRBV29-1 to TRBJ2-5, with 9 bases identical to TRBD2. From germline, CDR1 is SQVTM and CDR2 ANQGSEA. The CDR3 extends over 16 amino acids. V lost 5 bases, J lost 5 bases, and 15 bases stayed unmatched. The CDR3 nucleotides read TGCAGCGTTCAGGGGCGGCGGGAGGGCCAACGGGAGACCCAGTACTTC. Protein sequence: CSVQGRREGQRETQYF.

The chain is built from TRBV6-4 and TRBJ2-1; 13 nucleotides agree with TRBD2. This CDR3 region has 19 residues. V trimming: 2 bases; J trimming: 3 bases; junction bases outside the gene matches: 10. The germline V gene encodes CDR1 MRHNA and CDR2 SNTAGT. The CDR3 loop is CASSDGGTSGNADYNEQFF. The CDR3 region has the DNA TGTGCCAGCAGTGACGGGGGGACTAGCGGGAACGCAGACTACAATGAGCAGTTCTTC.

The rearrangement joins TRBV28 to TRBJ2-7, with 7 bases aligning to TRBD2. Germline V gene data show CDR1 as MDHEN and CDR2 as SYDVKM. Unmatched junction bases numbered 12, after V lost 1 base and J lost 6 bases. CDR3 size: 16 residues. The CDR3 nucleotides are TGTGCCAGCAGTTTATCGTTGGGGACTATAGCTCTCGAGCAGTACTTC. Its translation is CASSLSLGTIALEQYF.

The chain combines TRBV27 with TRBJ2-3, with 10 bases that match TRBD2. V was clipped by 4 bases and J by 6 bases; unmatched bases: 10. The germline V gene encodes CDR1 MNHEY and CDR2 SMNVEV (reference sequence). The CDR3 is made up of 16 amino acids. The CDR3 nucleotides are TGTGCCAGCAGTTACAAAAGCGGGAGGGCCTTTGATACGCAGTATTTT. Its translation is CASSYKSGRAFDTQYF.

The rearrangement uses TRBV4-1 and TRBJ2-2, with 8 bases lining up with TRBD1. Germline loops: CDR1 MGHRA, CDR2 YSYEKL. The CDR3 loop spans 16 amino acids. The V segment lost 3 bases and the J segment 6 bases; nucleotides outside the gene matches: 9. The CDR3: CASSHLGQGASGELFF. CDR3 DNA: TGCGCCAGCAGCCATCTCGGGCAGGGGGCATCCGGGGAGCTGTTTTTT.

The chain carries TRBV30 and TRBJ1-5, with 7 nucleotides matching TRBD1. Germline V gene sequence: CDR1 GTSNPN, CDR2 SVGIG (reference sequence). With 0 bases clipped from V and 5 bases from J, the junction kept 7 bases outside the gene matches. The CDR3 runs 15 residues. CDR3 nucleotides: TGTGCCTGGAGTGTACAGGGGCACAGGGATCAGCCCCAGCATTTT. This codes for CAWSVQGHRDQPQHF.

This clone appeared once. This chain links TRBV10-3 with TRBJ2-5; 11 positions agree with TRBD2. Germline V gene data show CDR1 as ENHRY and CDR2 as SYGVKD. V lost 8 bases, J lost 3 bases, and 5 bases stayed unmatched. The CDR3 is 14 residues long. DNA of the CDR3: TGTGCCATCGCCTCGGGACTAGCGGAAGAGACCCAGTACTTC. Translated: CAIASGLAEETQYF.

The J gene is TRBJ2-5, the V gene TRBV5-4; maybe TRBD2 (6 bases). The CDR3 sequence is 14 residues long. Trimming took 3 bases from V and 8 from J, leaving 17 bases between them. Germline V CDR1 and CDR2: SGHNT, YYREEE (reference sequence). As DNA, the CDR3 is TGTGCCAGCAGCTACGGGGGTCGGGGGAACACCCAGTACTTC. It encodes CASSYGGRGNTQYF.

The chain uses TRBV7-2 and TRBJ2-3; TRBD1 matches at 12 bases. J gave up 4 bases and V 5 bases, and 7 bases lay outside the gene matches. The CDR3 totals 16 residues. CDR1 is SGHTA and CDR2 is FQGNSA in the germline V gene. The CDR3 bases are TGTGCCAGCAGCCGGGACGGGACAGGGGGCGCAGATACGCAGTATTTT. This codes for CASSRDGTGGADTQYF.

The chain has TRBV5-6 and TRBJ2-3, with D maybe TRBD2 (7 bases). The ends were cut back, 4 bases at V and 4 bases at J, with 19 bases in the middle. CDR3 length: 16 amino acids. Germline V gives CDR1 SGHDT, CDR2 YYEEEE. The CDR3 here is CASSGRGAQVPDTQYF. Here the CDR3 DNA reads TGTGCCAGCAGCGGGAGGGGGGCGCAGGTCCCAGATACGCAGTATTTT.

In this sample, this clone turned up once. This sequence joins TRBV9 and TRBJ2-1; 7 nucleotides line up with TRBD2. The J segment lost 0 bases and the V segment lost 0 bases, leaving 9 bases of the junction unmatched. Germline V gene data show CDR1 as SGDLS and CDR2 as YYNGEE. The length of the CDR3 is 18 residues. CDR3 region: CASSVEGGSPSSYNEQFF. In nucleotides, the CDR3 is TGTGCCAGCAGCGTAGAGGGCGGGAGTCCGAGCTCCTACAATGAGCAGTTCTTC.

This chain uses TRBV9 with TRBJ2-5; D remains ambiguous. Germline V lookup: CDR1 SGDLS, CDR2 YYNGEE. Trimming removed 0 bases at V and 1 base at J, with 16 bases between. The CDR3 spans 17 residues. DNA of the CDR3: TGTGCCAGCAGCGTAGCCTCAGCGCGCAACGGCCAAGAGACCCAGTACTTC. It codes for CASSVASARNGQETQYF.

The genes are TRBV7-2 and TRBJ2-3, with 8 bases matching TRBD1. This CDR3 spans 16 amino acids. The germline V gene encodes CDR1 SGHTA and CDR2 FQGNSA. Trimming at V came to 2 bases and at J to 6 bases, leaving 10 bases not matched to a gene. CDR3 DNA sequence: TGTGCCAGCAGCTTAACGCCAGGACAGGGTACCGATACGCAGTATTTT. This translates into CASSLTPGQGTDTQYF.

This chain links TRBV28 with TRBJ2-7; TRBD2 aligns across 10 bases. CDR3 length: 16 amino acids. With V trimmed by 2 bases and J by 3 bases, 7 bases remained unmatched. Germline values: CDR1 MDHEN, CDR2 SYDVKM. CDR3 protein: CASSLVSGRKGYEQYF. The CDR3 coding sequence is TGTGCCAGCAGTTTAGTTAGCGGGAGGAAGGGCTACGAGCAGTACTTC.

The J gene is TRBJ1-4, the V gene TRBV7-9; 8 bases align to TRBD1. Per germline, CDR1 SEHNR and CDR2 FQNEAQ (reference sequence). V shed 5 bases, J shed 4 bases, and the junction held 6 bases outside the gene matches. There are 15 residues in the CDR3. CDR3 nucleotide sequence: TGTGCCAGCAGCCCCCGGACAGGGCTTAATGAAAAACTGTTTTTT. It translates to CASSPRTGLNEKLFF.

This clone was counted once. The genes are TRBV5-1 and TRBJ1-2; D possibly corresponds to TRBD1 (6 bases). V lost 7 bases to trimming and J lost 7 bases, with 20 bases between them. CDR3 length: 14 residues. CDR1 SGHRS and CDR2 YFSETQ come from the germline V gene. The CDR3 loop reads CASRPGGDTSGYTF. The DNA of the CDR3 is TGCGCCAGCCGCCCGGGGGGCGACACATCTGGCTACACCTTC.

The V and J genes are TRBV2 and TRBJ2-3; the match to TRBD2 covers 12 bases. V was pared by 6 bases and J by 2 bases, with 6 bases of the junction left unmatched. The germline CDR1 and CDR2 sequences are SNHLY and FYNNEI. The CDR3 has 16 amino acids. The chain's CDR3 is CASRASGRAVTDTQYF. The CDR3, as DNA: TGTGCCAGCAGGGCTAGCGGGAGGGCCGTCACAGATACGCAGTATTTT.

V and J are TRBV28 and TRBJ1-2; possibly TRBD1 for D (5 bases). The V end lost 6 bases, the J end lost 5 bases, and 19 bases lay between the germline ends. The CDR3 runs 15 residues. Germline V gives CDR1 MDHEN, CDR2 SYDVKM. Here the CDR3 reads CASSPGGENFYGYTF. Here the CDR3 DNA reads TGTGCCAGCAGCCCGGGGGGGGAAAATTTTTATGGCTACACCTTC.

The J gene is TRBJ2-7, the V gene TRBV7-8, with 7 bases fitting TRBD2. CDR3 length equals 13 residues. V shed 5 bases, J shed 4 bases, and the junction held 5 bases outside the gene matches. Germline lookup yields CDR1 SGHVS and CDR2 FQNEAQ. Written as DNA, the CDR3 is TGTGCCAGCAGCCCCCGGCGGGAGTACGAGCAGTACTTC. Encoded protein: CASSPRREYEQYF.

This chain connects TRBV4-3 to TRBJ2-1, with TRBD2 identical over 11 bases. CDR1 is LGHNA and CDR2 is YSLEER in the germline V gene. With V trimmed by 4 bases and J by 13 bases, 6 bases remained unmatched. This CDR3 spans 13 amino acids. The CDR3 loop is CASSPTSGSYQFF. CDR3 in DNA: TGCGCCAGCAGCCCCACTAGCGGGAGTTATCAGTTCTTC.

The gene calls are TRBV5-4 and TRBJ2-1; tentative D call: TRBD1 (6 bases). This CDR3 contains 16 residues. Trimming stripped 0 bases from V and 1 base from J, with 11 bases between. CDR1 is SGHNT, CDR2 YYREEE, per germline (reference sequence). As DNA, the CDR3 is TGTGCCAGCAGCTTGGGGGGCCAGGGGTCCTACAATGAGCAGTTCTTC. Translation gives CASSLGGQGSYNEQFF. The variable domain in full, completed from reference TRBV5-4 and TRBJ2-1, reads ETGVTQSPTHLIKTRGQQVTLRCSSQSGHNTVSWYQQALGQGPQFIFQYYREEENGRGNFPPRFSGLQFPNYSSELNVNALELDDSALYLCASSLGGQGSYNEQFFGPGTRLTVL.

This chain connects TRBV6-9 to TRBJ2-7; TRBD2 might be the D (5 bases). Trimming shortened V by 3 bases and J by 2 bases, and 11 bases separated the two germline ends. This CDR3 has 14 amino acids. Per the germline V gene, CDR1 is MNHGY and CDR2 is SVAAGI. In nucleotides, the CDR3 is TGTGCCAGCAGTTACCCGGGATCTGCCTACGAGCAGTACTTC. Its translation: CASSYPGSAYEQYF.

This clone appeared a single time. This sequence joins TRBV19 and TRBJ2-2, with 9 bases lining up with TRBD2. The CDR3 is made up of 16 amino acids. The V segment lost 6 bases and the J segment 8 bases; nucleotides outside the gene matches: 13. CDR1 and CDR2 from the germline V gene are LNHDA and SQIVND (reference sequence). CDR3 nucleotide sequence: TGTGCCAGTAGAATGGCAAGACTAGCGGACGGGGGGGAGCTGTTTTTT. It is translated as CASRMARLADGGELFF.

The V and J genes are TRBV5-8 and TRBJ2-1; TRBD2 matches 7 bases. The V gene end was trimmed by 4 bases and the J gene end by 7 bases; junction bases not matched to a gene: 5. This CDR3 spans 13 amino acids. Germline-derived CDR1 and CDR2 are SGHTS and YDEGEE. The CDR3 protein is CASSRRLANEQFF. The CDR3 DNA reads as TGTGCCAGCAGCCGTCGACTAGCTAATGAGCAGTTCTTC.

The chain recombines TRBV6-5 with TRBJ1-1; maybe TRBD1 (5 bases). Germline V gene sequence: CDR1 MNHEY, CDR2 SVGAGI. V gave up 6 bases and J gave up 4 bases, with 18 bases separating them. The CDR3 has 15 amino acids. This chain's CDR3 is CASRQHQGFITEAFF. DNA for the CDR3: TGTGCCAGCAGACAACATCAGGGTTTTATCACTGAAGCTTTCTTT.